The present TCR beta chain was sequenced within a study of CD8 T cells in Susac syndrome. Study-level results: It was acknowledged in the study that its TCR sequencing and HLA analysis involved a relatively small number of individuals.

FACS was used to enrich TEMRA cells, whereas the CD8+ and CD4+ T cells were obtained by negative isolation. A quantity of about 0.5 to 1 ug RNA underwent reverse transcription using random hexamers. With immunoSEQ multiplex PCR, TCR beta CDR3 was amplified across 54 Vbeta and 13 Jbeta. TCRdb re-called the immunoSEQ multiplex PCR reads with MiXCR, one entry per CDR3 protein. The table shows some 400,000 distinct CDR3 sequences, with 85% to 90% occurring only once. This clonotype was detected once. Antigen specificity is unknown. There are 13 residues in the CDR3. V lost 4 bases and J lost 1, with 10 bases in between. CDR1 and CDR2 from the germline V gene are DFQATT and SNEGSKA (reference sequence).

The sequenced sample consisted of CD8+ T cells from PBMCs. V gene TRBV20-1 combines with J gene TRBJ1-1, with no clear D. The receptor was isolated from a human donor with multiple sclerosis. Written as DNA, the CDR3 is TGCAGTGCTACTCACCTTCAGAACACTGAAGCTTTCTTT. It codes for CSATHLQNTEAFF.